One and the same sample provided the 8 T cell receptor beta chains below, sequenced in a study of T cell responses to AZD1222 COVID-19 vaccine. The protocol was immunoSEQ multiplex PCR, while the TCRdb copy is restricted to in-frame clones and leaves out a portion. The table shows 45,000 to 55,000 clones, with approximately 79% occurring only once. Sequences were derived from peripheral blood, sampled on day 0 of MenACWY control vaccination. The receptor source for this set is an adult in good health.

The chain joins TRBV12-3 or TRBV12-4 to TRBJ1-2; no clear D gene. The V end lost 6 bases, the J end lost 4 bases, and 12 bases lay between the germline ends. The CDR3 consists of 13 residues. The CDR3 DNA sequence: TGTGCCAGCAGCCCTGACGGGAGCTATGGCTACACCTTC. It translates to CASSPDGSYGYTF.

The chain has TRBV2 and TRBJ2-3, with D unresolved. CDR1 and CDR2 (germline): SNHLY, FYNNEI. The CDR3 runs 13 residues. The germline V and J ends were trimmed by 5 bases and 2 bases, with 8 bases remaining between them. CDR3 amino acids: CASSRQVTDTQYF. The CDR3 DNA reads as TGTGCCAGCAGTAGGCAGGTCACAGATACGCAGTATTTT.

This chain uses TRBV7-6 with TRBJ2-1; D is ambiguous. V was trimmed by 1 base and J by 5 bases, leaving 9 bases between them. The CDR3 runs to 14 residues. Germline V gives CDR1 SGHVS, CDR2 FNYEAQ. The CDR3 DNA follows: TGTGCCAGCAGCTTAGTATCAGGAAACAATGAGCAGTTCTTC. It translates to CASSLVSGNNEQFF.

The V call is TRBV30, the J call TRBJ1-3, with 9 bases that match TRBD1. CDR1 and CDR2 (germline): GTSNPN, SVGIG (reference sequence). Germline trimming cut 0 bases from V and 1 base from J; bases unmatched to any gene: 4. The CDR3 is 16 amino acids. The CDR3 sequence is CAWSVQGAASGNTIYF. The CDR3 nucleotides are TGTGCCTGGAGTGTACAGGGGGCAGCTTCTGGAAACACCATATATTTT.

This clone showed up just a few times. This chain's CDR3 is CASSDDRGNSPLHF. DNA for the CDR3: TGTGCCAGTAGTGATGACAGGGGGAATTCACCCCTCCACTTT. The chain uses TRBV19 and TRBJ1-6, with 9 bases aligning to TRBD1. The CDR3 has 14 residues. Germline loops: CDR1 LNHDA, CDR2 SQIVND (reference sequence). The J segment lost 7 bases and the V segment lost 5 bases, leaving 3 bases of the junction unmatched. The full variable domain, with the rest looked up from reference TRBV19 and TRBJ1-6, is DGGITQSPKYLFRKEGQNVTLSCEQNLNHDAMYWYRQDPGQGLRLIYYSQIVNDFQKGDIAEGYSVSREKKESFPLTVTSAQKNPTAFYLCASSDDRGNSPLHFGNGTRLTVT.

This rearrangement joins TRBV27 to TRBJ2-1; TRBD2 matches at 15 bases. The V gene end was trimmed by 5 bases and the J gene end by 4 bases; junction bases not matched to a gene: 3. CDR3 length equals 16 residues. Germline lookup yields CDR1 MNHEY and CDR2 SMNVEV (reference sequence). The DNA of the CDR3 is TGTGCCAGCAGTCCCGGGACTAGCGGGGGGTACAATGAGCAGTTCTTC. It encodes CASSPGTSGGYNEQFF.

This clone has only a few counts. V gene TRBV2 combines with J gene TRBJ1-6; 7 nucleotides align to TRBD1. With 8 bases clipped from V and 7 bases from J, the junction kept 11 bases outside the gene matches. Germline V gives CDR1 SNHLY, CDR2 FYNNEI. CDR3 length equals 15 residues. The CDR3 DNA follows: TGTGCCAGCGGGTGGAGACAGGGAGGCAATTCACCCCTCCACTTT. Translation gives CASGWRQGGNSPLHF. The entire variable domain, with the rest obtained from reference TRBV2 and TRBJ1-6, is as follows: EPEVTQTPSHQVTQMGQEVILRCVPISNHLYFYWYRQILGQKVEFLVSFYNNEISEKSEIFDDQFSVERPDGSNFTLKIRSTKLEDSAMYFCASGWRQGGNSPLHFGNGTRLTVT.

This clone appeared a single time. This chain joins TRBV27 and TRBJ1-4, with 8 bases that match TRBD1. V lost 4 bases, J lost 4 bases, and 5 bases stayed unmatched. CDR3 size: 15 residues. Germline CDR1 is MNHEY and CDR2 is SMNVEV (reference sequence). The CDR3, as DNA: TGTGCCAGCAGTTCCTCGACAGGGGTTAATGAAAAACTGTTTTTT. Translated, it gives CASSSSTGVNEKLFF.